This record covers a single T cell receptor (beta chain). Its matching antigen is unknown. The CDR3 is made up of 13 amino acids. Between the trimmed V and J ends, which lost 1 base and 8 bases, there was a span of 11 bases. Germline V gives CDR1 SGHTA, CDR2 FQGNSA. ViraFEST used viral peptide pools to expand antigen-specific CD4+ T cells before sequencing. CD4+ T cell isolation took place after nine to eleven days of culture. Absence of prior SARS-CoV-2 infection characterized the vaccine recipients, who showed negative nucleocapsid antibodies. Peptides at roughly 10 ug/ml and IL-2 at 9 to 10 IU/ml were added to fewer than 2.5 million PBMC per well. Using immunoSEQ multiplex PCR, the repertoire was profiled, and TCRdb retains in-frame clones only, with some absent. The repertoire has 65,000 to 90,000 clones, about 70% of them found once; the top ten carry roughly 2.9%. This entry comes from a study of vaccination effects on CD4 cells after COVID-19. Study-wide results and limits: Clones of infection and vaccine origin contracted markedly late after vaccination.

The material sequenced was CD4+ T cells from PBMCs cultured with HCoV-NL63 spike peptides, taken before COVID-19 vaccination. The chain recombines TRBV7-2 with TRBJ1-2; D possibly corresponds to TRBD1 (5 bases). The TCR was taken from a human donor who received a COVID-19 vaccine. The CDR3 here is CASSLGQFEGYTF. The CDR3 DNA reads TGTGCCAGCAGCTTAGGACAGTTTGAGGGCTACACCTTC.